Listed here are 31 T cell receptor beta chains from one sample, sequenced in a study of T-cell reconstitution after alpha-beta-depleted transplantation in children (dated by TCRdb to about 2016). The sample's treatment or condition label is to be understood as: allogeneic hematopoietic cell transplantation with graft depleted of TCRalphabeta T cells and CD19 B cells. Library method: PCR. The listed sequencing device is Illumina HiSeq 2500. To normalize quantification of the TCRbeta repertoire, the TCR libraries were built with molecular barcoding that relied on unique molecular identifiers. TCRdb's own reprocessing of the public reads used fastp at Q25 and MiXCR and kept productive beta chains. CDR3 protein duplicates are merged, each entry listing the most common genes and DNA. Counted in this sample were 600,000 to 700,000 distinct CDR3 sequences; around 13% of them appeared once. The ten top clones hold about 0.79% of the sample.

The sequencing used PBMCs, collected before TCRalphabeta/CD19-depleted stem cell transplant. These receptors all stem from a girl aged 2 to 9 with congenital amegakaryocytic thrombocytopenia, due to receive a stem cell transplant.

This chain connects TRBV7-2 to TRBJ2-5; D gene unclear. The length of the CDR3 is 14 residues. Looked up from germline, CDR1 is SGHTA and CDR2 is FQGNSA. Trimming took 2 bases from V and 2 from J, leaving 9 bases between them. CDR3 sequence: CASSLPVLQETQYF. In DNA form, the CDR3 reads TGTGCCAGCAGCTTACCCGTGCTTCAAGAGACCCAGTACTTC.

The sample holds many counts of this clonotype. This rearrangement joins TRBV5-1 to TRBJ1-1; 8 bases line up with TRBD1. CDR3 length: 14 amino acids. V trimming: 4 bases; J trimming: 2 bases; junction bases outside the gene matches: 4. Germline V CDR1 and CDR2: SGHRS, YFSETQ. The CDR3 sequence is CASSRGQENTEAFF. The CDR3 region has the DNA TGCGCCAGCAGCAGGGGACAGGAAAACACTGAAGCTTTCTTT.

This clonotype appeared many times. V is TRBV20-1 and J is TRBJ2-1; D may correspond to TRBD1 or TRBD2 (6 bases each). CDR1 and CDR2 from the germline V gene are DFQATT and SNEGSKA (reference sequence). V was clipped by 4 bases and J by 8 bases, with 21 bases between them. The CDR3 consists of 15 residues. The CDR3 reads CSATIRALGGDEQFF. The CDR3 region has the DNA TGCAGTGCTACAATCCGGGCCCTGGGGGGCGATGAGCAGTTCTTC.

This clonotype was found many times. This sequence joins TRBV5-1 and TRBJ2-1; D ambiguous. The germline V and J ends were trimmed by 1 base and 4 bases, with 6 bases remaining between them. From germline, CDR1 is SGHRS and CDR2 YFSETQ. The CDR3 spans 13 residues. The CDR3: CASSLYSYNEQFF. The DNA for the CDR3 is TGCGCCAGCAGCTTGTATAGTTACAATGAGCAGTTCTTC.

The chain joins TRBV12-3 or TRBV12-4 to TRBJ2-1; 11 nucleotides align to TRBD2. J gave up 9 bases and V 5 bases, and 9 bases lay outside the gene matches. CDR3 length: 15 amino acids. The CDR3 DNA reads as TGTGCCAGCAGTATCCCAGGACTAGCGGGTTCTGAGCAGTTCTTC. Translating it yields CASSIPGLAGSEQFF.

This clonotype was detected only a few times. The chain has TRBV28 and TRBJ2-5, with TRBD2 matching over 7 bases. J lost 6 bases, V lost 4 bases, and 11 bases had no gene match. Germline V lookup: CDR1 MDHEN, CDR2 SYDVKM. This CDR3 has 15 residues. The CDR3 nucleotides are TGTGCCAGCAGTTCTCCCGGGAAGCGGGAAAAGACCCAGTACTTC. It yields the protein CASSSPGKREKTQYF. The full variable domain, with the rest looked up from reference TRBV28 and TRBJ2-5, is DVKVTQSSRYLVKRTGEKVFLECVQDMDHENMFWYRQDPGLGLRLIYFSYDVKMKEKGDIPEGYSVSREKKERFSLILESASTNQTSMYLCASSSPGKREKTQYFGPGTRLLVL.

This clonotype has ten or more counts. This sequence joins TRBV20-1 and TRBJ2-3, with D hard to call. The CDR3 runs to 15 residues. The V end lost 5 bases, the J end lost 0 bases, and 15 bases lay between the germline ends. CDR1 is DFQATT and CDR2 is SNEGSKA in the germline V gene (reference sequence). This CDR3 is CSAAVFLVSTDTQYF. The CDR3 region has the DNA TGCAGTGCTGCCGTTTTTCTGGTTAGCACAGATACGCAGTATTTT.

In its sample, this clonotype was seen a few times. The CDR3 protein is CASSLTGEVWMNYEQYF. CDR3 in DNA: TGTGCCAGCAGCCTAACGGGGGAAGTGTGGATGAACTACGAGCAGTACTTC. The chain carries TRBV7-9 and TRBJ2-7; possible D gene TRBD2, 6 bases. This CDR3 spans 17 amino acids. Germline CDR1 reads SEHNR; CDR2 reads FQNEAQ (reference sequence). The V end was cut by 5 bases, the J end by 3 bases, with 23 bases between.

The table lists this clonotype with a few counts. The V gene is TRBV29-1, the J gene TRBJ2-1; 10 bases map to TRBD1. Germline V gene data show CDR1 as SQVTM and CDR2 as ANQGSEA. This CDR3 has 12 residues. Trimming cost V 6 bases and J 6 bases; bases outside gene matches: 2. CDR3 nucleotides: TGCAGCGTCGGACAGGGGGGCAATGAGCAGTTCTTC. This codes for CSVGQGGNEQFF.

The sample holds a few counts of this clonotype. The chain recombines TRBV10-3 with TRBJ1-2; D perhaps matches TRBD1 (5 bases). The CDR3 runs 16 residues. Germline lookup yields CDR1 ENHRY and CDR2 SYGVKD. Trimming removed 4 bases at V and 8 bases at J, with 23 bases between. CDR3 region: CAISGEGFRGGEGYTF. In DNA form, the CDR3 reads TGTGCCATCAGTGGGGAAGGTTTTCGGGGCGGCGAGGGCTACACCTTC.

The chain links TRBV29-1 to TRBJ2-1; TRBD2 aligns across 9 bases. Trimming removed 5 bases from V and 8 bases from J; junction bases left unmatched: 10. The germline V gene has CDR1 SQVTM and CDR2 ANQGSEA. The CDR3 consists of 14 residues. This CDR3 reads CSVWVLAGTYEQFF. CDR3 nucleotide sequence: TGCAGCGTTTGGGTACTAGCGGGTACGTATGAGCAGTTCTTC.

This clonotype came up many times. The rearrangement joins TRBV5-1 to TRBJ1-1; D gene unclear. The germline CDR1 and CDR2 sequences are SGHRS and YFSETQ. The CDR3 has 15 amino acids. Trimming stripped 0 bases from V and 3 bases from J, with 12 bases between. The DNA for the CDR3 is TGCGCCAGCAGCTTGGAAGGGTACGGCGACACTGAAGCTTTCTTT. Its protein is CASSLEGYGDTEAFF.

Notes on this clonotype: Since a much larger clone is just one base distant, this may be a read error. As the CDR3 is not closed by the conserved phenylalanine or tryptophan, this likely results from a read error. The J gene is TRBJ2-5, the V gene TRBV7-8; weak D call: TRBD1 (6 bases). Trimming removed 0 bases at V and 3 bases at J, with 17 bases between. The CDR3 contains 17 residues. Germline V gives CDR1 SGHVS, CDR2 FQNEAQ. The CDR3, as DNA: TGTGCCAGCAGCTTAGCGCTTGTGTGGGACATCGAAGAGACCCAGTACCTC. Translating it yields CASSLALVWDIEETQYL.

This clonotype appeared many times. The gene calls are TRBV12-3 or TRBV12-4 and TRBJ2-1; 15 bases line up with TRBD2. The CDR3 is 18 amino acids. V lost 5 bases, J lost 10 bases, and 15 bases stayed unmatched. The DNA for the CDR3 is TGTGCCAGCAGTCCTCAACGAGGACTAGCGGGAGGGCCTAAAGAGCAGTTCTTC. This gives the protein CASSPQRGLAGGPKEQFF.

The chain has TRBV5-1 and TRBJ2-5; 10 nucleotides line up with TRBD2. CDR1 and CDR2 from the germline V gene are SGHRS and YFSETQ. V trimming: 0 bases; J trimming: 7 bases; junction bases outside the gene matches: 9. CDR3 length: 16 amino acids. CDR3 sequence: CASSLVLAGASGTQYF. CDR3 DNA sequence: TGCGCCAGCAGCTTGGTCCTAGCGGGGGCTTCTGGGACCCAGTACTTC.

There are a few counts of this clonotype. This chain links TRBV20-1 with TRBJ2-1; D tentatively reads TRBD1 or TRBD2 (7 bases each). CDR1 and CDR2 (germline): DFQATT, SNEGSKA (reference sequence). CDR3 length: 15 residues. The V end was cut by 6 bases, the J end by 9 bases, with 24 bases between. The CDR3 sequence is CSAPRSGGLKSEQFF. CDR3 sequence (DNA): TGCAGTGCCCCGAGGTCAGGGGGACTAAAGAGTGAGCAGTTCTTC.

The sample holds many counts of this clonotype. The V and J genes are TRBV29-1 and TRBJ2-5, with 8 bases fitting TRBD1. Germline-derived CDR1 and CDR2 are SQVTM and ANQGSEA. The CDR3 extends over 13 amino acids. The CDR3 spells CRLMGQDQETQYF. CDR3 nucleotide sequence: TGCAGGTTGATGGGACAGGACCAAGAGACCCAGTACTTC.

This clonotype was seen a handful of times. A single base separates this from a much larger clone, so it may be a read error. The V gene is TRBV20-1, the J gene TRBJ2-3; no clear D gene. The CDR3 is 10 residues long. The germline V gene has CDR1 DFQATT and CDR2 SNEGSKA (reference sequence). With 4 bases removed from V and 4 bases from J, the gap between germline ends came to 3 bases. The CDR3 nucleotides read TGCAGTGCTAAGGCAGATACGCAGTATTTT. Encoded protein: CSAKADTQYF.

This clonotype has more than one count but fewer than ten. The chain recombines TRBV7-9 with TRBJ1-1, with D uncertain. Germline CDR1 reads SEHNR; CDR2 reads FQNEAQ (reference sequence). Trimming took off 1 base at V and 6 bases at J, with 15 bases between the two ends. The CDR3 consists of 15 residues. The DNA for the CDR3 is TGTGCCAGCAGCTTAGGAGTCCTGGCGGACGCTGAAGCTTTCTTT. Translation: CASSLGVLADAEAFF.

The CDR3 sequence is CASSPPASGVNEQYF. CDR3 nucleotides: TGCGCCAGCAGCCCTCCGGCTAGCGGGGTCAACGAGCAGTACTTC. The chain has TRBV5-1 and TRBJ2-7, with 9 nucleotides matching TRBD2. This CDR3 region has 15 residues. Germline V lookup: CDR1 SGHRS, CDR2 YFSETQ. V trimming: 4 bases; J trimming: 5 bases; junction bases outside the gene matches: 10. Full variable domain (rest looked up from reference TRBV5-1 and TRBJ2-7): KAGVTQTPRYLIKTRGQQVTLSCSPISGHRSVSWYQQTPGQGLQFLFEYFSETQRNKGNFPGRFSGRQFSNSRSEMNVSTLELGDSALYLCASSPPASGVNEQYFGPGTRLTVT.

In this sample, this clonotype turned up many times. The chain has TRBV12-3 or TRBV12-4 and TRBJ2-1, with TRBD2 as a possible D gene (6 bases). CDR3 length equals 15 residues. V gave up 6 bases and J gave up 5 bases, with 17 bases separating them. CDR3 amino acids: CASRWGSGPDNEQFF. The CDR3 DNA reads as TGTGCCAGCAGATGGGGTAGCGGCCCTGACAATGAGCAGTTCTTC.

The chain has TRBV12-3 or TRBV12-4 and TRBJ2-5, with D perhaps matching TRBD2 (5 bases). CDR3 length: 12 amino acids. Trimming removed 3 bases at V and 7 bases at J, with 9 bases between. The CDR3 sequence: CASSFPRGTQYF. CDR3 in DNA: TGTGCCAGCAGTTTCCCCCGGGGGACCCAGTACTTC.

This clonotype was detected a few times. J is TRBJ2-7 and V is TRBV20-1; 7 nucleotides match TRBD1. The ends lost 5 bases at V and 7 bases at J; junction bases unmatched: 5. There are 11 residues in the CDR3. The germline gives CDR1 DFQATT, CDR2 SNEGSKA (reference sequence). The CDR3 protein is CSARGQVEQYF. CDR3 bases: TGCAGTGCTCGAGGACAGGTTGAGCAGTACTTC.

The chain joins TRBV29-1 to TRBJ2-5; TRBD2 might be the D (5 bases). The V end lost 1 base, the J end lost 4 bases, and 13 bases lay between the germline ends. The CDR3 covers 14 residues. The V gene's germline CDR1 is SQVTM and CDR2 ANQGSEA. The CDR3 DNA is TGCAGCGTTGAAGTATCCGGGATTCGAGAGACCCAGTACTTC. Translated: CSVEVSGIRETQYF. Variable domain in full (rest from reference TRBV29-1 and TRBJ2-5): SAVISQKPSRDICQRGTSLTIQCQVDSQVTMMFWYRQQPGQSLTLIATANQGSEATYESGFVIDKFPISRPNLTFSTLTVSNMSPEDSSIYLCSVEVSGIRETQYFGPGTRLLVL.

This chain uses TRBV5-1 with TRBJ2-7, with D tentatively TRBD1 or TRBD2 (5 bases each). Germline values: CDR1 SGHRS, CDR2 YFSETQ. V lost 2 bases to trimming and J lost 0 bases, with 9 bases between them. This CDR3 is 14 amino acids long. The CDR3 sequence: CASSFTGPSYEQYF. The DNA for the CDR3 is TGCGCCAGCAGCTTCACGGGACCCTCCTACGAGCAGTACTTC.

This clonotype was detected many times. The CDR3 DNA sequence: TGTGCCACGTTGGCCCTGGGCGCAGATACGCAGTATTTT. As protein: CATLALGADTQYF. This chain joins TRBV27 and TRBJ2-3, with unresolved D. CDR3 length: 13 amino acids. Germline V gene sequence: CDR1 MNHEY, CDR2 SMNVEV (reference sequence). V was trimmed by 10 bases and J by 4 bases, leaving 15 bases between them.

With respect to this clonotype: The conserved phenylalanine or tryptophan is not found at the CDR3 terminus, so this likely reflects a read error. The CDR3 nucleotides read TGTGCCAGCAGCTTACCTGCAGGACTAGCGGGAGTACGGGGGCCCGGGGAGCTGTTTTTA. Translating gives CASSLPAGLAGVRGPGELFL. The chain combines TRBV11-1 with TRBJ2-2; 13 bases line up with TRBD2. Germline CDR1 reads SGHAT; CDR2 reads FQDESV (reference sequence). J gave up 6 bases and V 2 bases, and 15 bases lay outside the gene matches. CDR3 length equals 20 residues.

There are many counts of this clonotype. This chain links TRBV5-1 with TRBJ1-1, with TRBD1 as a possible D gene (5 bases). The CDR3 runs 12 residues. V shed 4 bases and J shed 1 base, with 5 bases lying between them. Germline CDR1 is SGHRS and CDR2 is YFSETQ. The CDR3, as DNA: TGCGCCAGCAGCGACAGGAACACTGAAGCTTTCTTT. Encoded protein: CASSDRNTEAFF.

V gene TRBV3-1 combines with J gene TRBJ2-3; 8 positions agree with TRBD2. V shed 4 bases and J 2 bases; nucleotides not matched to a gene: 14. Per germline, CDR1 LGHDT and CDR2 YNNKEL (reference sequence). The CDR3 is made up of 18 amino acids. CDR3: CASSPSYTGTRYTDTQYF. The CDR3 DNA sequence: TGTGCCAGCAGCCCCTCATATACCGGGACTAGATACACAGATACGCAGTATTTT.

Ten or more counts support this clonotype. The rearrangement uses TRBV5-1 and TRBJ2-7, with D possibly matching TRBD1 (6 bases). The CDR3 sequence is 17 residues long. Germline-derived CDR1 and CDR2 are SGHRS and YFSETQ. Trimming took off 2 bases at V and 6 bases at J, with 24 bases between the two ends. CDR3 coding DNA: TGCGCCAGCAGCTTTTTTTTAGGTATCGCTACAGGGAGCGAGCAGTACTTC. Its translation is CASSFFLGIATGSEQYF. Combining the CDR3 with reference TRBV5-1 and TRBJ2-7 gives the whole variable domain KAGVTQTPRYLIKTRGQQVTLSCSPISGHRSVSWYQQTPGQGLQFLFEYFSETQRNKGNFPGRFSGRQFSNSRSEMNVSTLELGDSALYLCASSFFLGIATGSEQYFGPGTRLTVT.

This clonotype was seen many times. The chain recombines TRBV20-1 with TRBJ1-1; D gene unclear. The V and J ends lost 0 bases and 1 base respectively, with 18 bases between them. The CDR3 sequence is 17 residues long. The germline CDR1 and CDR2 sequences are DFQATT and SNEGSKA (reference sequence). CDR3 in DNA: TGCAGTGCTAGAGATTCGGGTTGGAGGGTTTCGAACACTGAAGCTTTCTTT. Residues: CSARDSGWRVSNTEAFF.